These T cell receptor beta chains were read from a single sample in a study of blood T cell repertoires in COVID-19. Data came from immunoSEQ multiplex PCR; TCRdb stores just in-frame clones and leaves some out. The sample lists hundreds of thousands of clones; more than 75% were seen once. What was sequenced was PBMCs or T cells enriched from blood (not recorded which). The receptors come from a woman aged 55-70 years in a cohort exposed to, infected with or recovered from COVID-19 (not recorded which). CDR3s include the opening cysteine and the closing phenylalanine or tryptophan. Each record gives: J gene, D gene, V gene, clone size, CDR3 DNA, CDR3 protein. The D gene is left open where the match is weak. For some rows the clone size is stated as once, few or many, or as a class when expanded; others skip it.

TRBJ2-7,-,TRBV5-1,-,TGCGCCAGCAGCCGACAGACCTATCCCTACGAGCAGTACTTC,CASSRQTYPYEQYF
TRBJ2-7,TRBD1,TRBV29-1,-,TGCAGCGTGTCCGGGACAGGAATCTCCTACGAGCAGTACTTC,CSVSGTGISYEQYF
TRBJ2-1,-,TRBV9,-,TGTGCCAGCAGCGTAGACCCCAACCGGGATATTTACAATGAGCAGTTCTTC,CASSVDPNRDIYNEQFF
TRBJ2-3,TRBD2,TRBV28,-,TGTGCCAGCAGACGACTAGCGGGAGGGTCCTATACGCAGTATTTT,CASRRLAGGSYTQYF
TRBJ1-5,TRBD1,TRBV27,-,TGTGCCAGCAGTTGGACCGGGACAGGGGCCAATCAGCCCCAGCATTTT,CASSWTGTGANQPQHF
TRBJ1-1,TRBD1,TRBV9,once,TGTGCCAGCAGAGGTACAGGGGGGGCTTTCTTT,CASRGTGGAFF
TRBJ2-7,-,TRBV5-1,-,TGCGCCAGCAGCTGGACGGGGTCCGAGCAGTACTTC,CASSWTGSEQYF
TRBJ2-7,TRBD2,TRBV7-8,-,TGTGCCAGCAGCTCCGTGAGCGGGAGGGCCAATGGTGAGCAGTACTTC,CASSSVSGRANGEQYF
TRBJ1-2,-,TRBV15,few,TGTGCCACCAGCAGAGCTCAAACAGGGACGGGCATCGGCTACACCTTC,CATSRAQTGTGIGYTF
TRBJ1-2,-,TRBV28,few,TGTGCCAGCAGTTTGGTCCAGGGTAACTATGGCTACACCTTC,CASSLVQGNYGYTF
TRBJ1-5,-,TRBV19,-,TGTGCCAGTACCACAGGGAAGGGGAATCAGCCCCAGCATTTT,CASTTGKGNQPQHF
TRBJ2-1,TRBD2,TRBV15,few,TGTGCCACCATCTCAAGCGGGAAGGGCTCCTACAATGAGCAGTTCTTC,CATISSGKGSYNEQFF
TRBJ1-3,-,TRBV4-3,-,TGCGCCAGCAGCCAAGACCGTGGAAACACCATATATTTT,CASSQDRGNTIYF
TRBJ1-4,TRBD1,TRBV19,-,TGTGCCAGTAGCCCCGACAGGGGGCAACGGGGCGGTGAAAAACTGTTTTTT,CASSPDRGQRGGEKLFF
TRBJ2-5,TRBD1,TRBV2,-,TGTGCCAGCGTCGCAGGTCGGACAGGGGAGACCCAGTACTTC,CASVAGRTGETQYF
TRBJ1-4,TRBD1,TRBV18,-,TGTGCCAGCCAGACAGGGCGCAATGAAAAACTGTTTTTT,CASQTGRNEKLFF
TRBJ2-1,-,TRBV6-4,-,TGTGCCAGCGAGGAGAACAATGAGCAGTTCTTC,CASEENNEQFF
TRBJ1-3,TRBD1,TRBV5-1,-,TGCGCCAGCAGCTTGGAAGGGGGCCCTGGAAACACCATATATTTT,CASSLEGGPGNTIYF
TRBJ2-3,TRBD2,TRBV7-9,-,TGTGCCAGCAGCGGATACCAGCGGGAGGGCCTAACAGATACGCAGTATTTT,CASSGYQREGLTDTQYF
TRBJ2-1,-,TRBV5-8,-,TGTGCCAGCAGCTTGGGACTAGGGGAGAATGAGCAGTTCTTC,CASSLGLGENEQFF
TRBJ1-3,-,TRBV30,-,TGTGCCTGGAGTATAGAAAACACCATATATTTT,CAWSIENTIYF
TRBJ1-3,TRBD1,TRBV19,-,TGTGCCAGCCGGATGGACAGGGGAGAGTACACCATATATTTT,CASRMDRGEYTIYF
TRBJ1-4,-,TRBV6-6,-,TGTGCCAGCAGTCCGGCAGGGGCAACTAATGAAAAACTGTTTTTT,CASSPAGATNEKLFF
TRBJ2-7,-,TRBV28,once,TGTGCCAGCACCATCCAGGGGGGAGCCTACGAGCAGTACTTC,CASTIQGGAYEQYF
TRBJ2-7,-,TRBV7-3,-,TGTGCCAGCAGCTTAGGTCCAGGGTCTACCTACGAGCAGTACTTC,CASSLGPGSTYEQYF
TRBJ1-5,-,TRBV9,-,TGTGCCAGCAGCGACAGTAGCGGGATCCAGCCCCAGCATTTT,CASSDSSGIQPQHF
TRBJ2-5,TRBD2,TRBV11-1,-,TGTGCCAGCAGCCTCAGGACTAGCGGCCAGATAGAGACCCAGTACTTC,CASSLRTSGQIETQYF
TRBJ1-4,-,TRBV9,once,TGTGCCAGCAGCGTAGGAATGGGCCAGGGAGGTGAAAAACTGTTTTTT,CASSVGMGQGGEKLFF
TRBJ1-6,-,TRBV6-1,-,TGTGCCAGCAGTGAGGCCAGGGGAAGGTCACCCCTCCACTTT,CASSEARGRSPLHF
TRBJ2-6,TRBD1,TRBV19,-,TGTGCCACCCGACGGACAGGGGGCGTCTCTGGGGCCAACGTCCTGACTTTC,CATRRTGGVSGANVLTF
TRBJ2-3,TRBD2,TRBV2,-,TGTGCCAGCAGCGCCAGACTAGCGGGAGCTGGGGCAGATACGCAGTATTTT,CASSARLAGAGADTQYF
TRBJ1-3,-,TRBV19,-,TGTGCCAGTATACCACCATCTACCTCTGGAAACACCATATATTTT,CASIPPSTSGNTIYF
TRBJ1-5,-,TRBV28,-,TGTGCCAGCGTGGGACTGATCAATCAGCCCCAGCATTTT,CASVGLINQPQHF
TRBJ2-7,-,TRBV18,-,TGTGCCAGCTCACCTACCTGGAGCTCCTACGAGCAGTACTTC,CASSPTWSSYEQYF
TRBJ2-6,-,TRBV6-4,once,TGTGCCAGCAGAATATCAGGGAATGGGGCCAACGTCCTGACTTTC,CASRISGNGANVLTF
TRBJ2-1,TRBD1,TRBV6-5,-,TGTGCCAGCAGGGGGGACAGCCTCAATGAGCAGTTCTTC,CASRGDSLNEQFF
TRBJ2-1,-,TRBV2,-,TGTGCCAGCAGCGTGGGACTGCCTAAGGGGAATGAGCAGTTCTTC,CASSVGLPKGNEQFF
TRBJ2-3,TRBD2,TRBV7-3,once,TGTGCCAGCAGCTTAACGGGACTAGCGGCAGATACGCAGTATTTT,CASSLTGLAADTQYF
TRBJ1-1,-,TRBV2,-,TGTGCCAGCACGCCCGGGGGGGAAGGCACTGAAGCTTTCTTT,CASTPGGEGTEAFF
TRBJ1-2,-,TRBV4-1,-,TGCGCCAGCAGCCAAGTGAAAGGGGTGGGTGGCTACACCTTC,CASSQVKGVGGYTF
TRBJ1-5,-,TRBV11-2,-,TGTGCCAGCAGCCAAGAGGCCAGCAATCAGCCCCAGCATTTT,CASSQEASNQPQHF
TRBJ2-3,TRBD2,TRBV9,-,TGTGCCAGCAGCGTAGTAGCGGGTCGAGATACGCAGTATTTT,CASSVVAGRDTQYF
TRBJ1-1,-,TRBV5-6,-,TGTGCCAGCAGCTTGGGAACAACCAATGAAGCTTTCTTT,CASSLGTTNEAFF
TRBJ1-1,-,TRBV11-3,-,TGTGCCAGCAGCTTAGATCACGGGGGCACTGAAGCTTTCTTT,CASSLDHGGTEAFF
TRBJ1-5,-,TRBV10-3,-,TGTGCCATCAGGGGCCTACTCGATCAGCCCCAGCATTTT,CAIRGLLDQPQHF
TRBJ2-7,TRBD1,TRBV11-2,-,TGTGCCAGCAGCGTAGGACAGGGGGTCAACGAGCAGTACTTC,CASSVGQGVNEQYF